This is a list of T cell receptor beta chains from one sample in a study of shared clonotypes between healthy human individuals. The table came from immunoSEQ multiplex PCR; TCRdb's copy has only in-frame clones and leaves some out. The sample carries roughly 1,000,000 clones, about four fifths recorded once. The material sequenced was memory CD4+ T cells from PBMCs. The receptor set was obtained from a man between 18 and 29 years old in good health. Some clones in this sample may be carry-over from other donors' samples. Both conserved end residues are part of each CDR3. The D gene is left open where the match is weak. Expanded clones get a size class; other rows say once, few or many, or leave the size out.

V gene	D gene	clone size	J gene	CDR3 DNA	CDR3 protein
TRBV10-3	.	few	TRBJ2-3	TGTGCCATCAGTGAGGGGTTGAGCGGGAGCACAGATACGCAGTATTTT	CAISEGLSGSTDTQYF
TRBV4-2	TRBD2	few	TRBJ2-1	TGTGCCAGCAGCCAAGATGAGCGGGAGCCGTTCTTC	CASSQDEREPFF
TRBV5-6	.	.	TRBJ2-7	TGTGCCAGCAGCTTGGCCTATGTAAGGGGGGATCAGTACTTC	CASSLAYVRGDQYF
TRBV6-1	.	.	TRBJ2-7	TGTGCCAGCAGTGAAGCGCAGGGTCGCTACGAGCAGTACTTC	CASSEAQGRYEQYF
TRBV11-2	TRBD1	.	TRBJ2-3	TGTGCCAGCAGCTTAGGGGTAGGGGGCCCTGATACGCAGTATTTT	CASSLGVGGPDTQYF
TRBV6-1	.	.	TRBJ2-1	TGTGCCAGCAGTGAAGCCCCAGGGGCCCCCTACAATGAGCAGTTCTTC	CASSEAPGAPYNEQFF
TRBV25-1	TRBD1	.	TRBJ1-5	TGTGCCAGCAGTGCCGCAGGGGGCCAGCCCCAGCATTTT	CASSAAGGQPQHF
TRBV6-5	.	once	TRBJ1-1	TGTGCCAGCAGTTATCTTGGGGGCGGGAACACTGAAGCTTTCTTT	CASSYLGGGNTEAFF
TRBV28	.	.	TRBJ2-7	TGTGCCAGCAGTTTAGTTCATCCGGGACGAGAAGATCACGAGCAGTACTTC	CASSLVHPGREDHEQYF
TRBV14	.	few	TRBJ1-3	TGTGCCAGCAGCCCCGTAGCAGTCGGGAACATATATTTT	CASSPVAVGNIYF
TRBV11-2	.	.	TRBJ1-2	TGTGCCAGCAGCACACTGGGAGGCAAGACGTATGGCTACACCTTC	CASSTLGGKTYGYTF
TRBV5-4	.	.	TRBJ2-7	TGTGCCAGCAGCTCGGCAGGGTACGAGCAGTACTTC	CASSSAGYEQYF
TRBV11-2	TRBD1	.	TRBJ1-2	TGTGCCAGCAGCTTAGCAGGGACAGCGGACTATGGCTACACCTTC	CASSLAGTADYGYTF
TRBV7-3	TRBD2	.	TRBJ2-1	TGTGCCAGCAGGTACCTAGCGGGAGACATCAATGAGCAGTTCTTC	CASRYLAGDINEQFF
TRBV18	.	.	TRBJ1-5	TGTGCCAGCTCCTTCGGGCAGGGTGGTCAGCCCCAGCATTTT	CASSFGQGGQPQHF
TRBV16	.	.	TRBJ2-2	TGTGCCAGCAGCCAATCCCAGAACACCGGGGAGCTGTTTTTT	CASSQSQNTGELFF
TRBV7-2	.	.	TRBJ2-1	TGTGCCAGCAGCCCCCGACCTAGCGACTACAATGAGCAGTTCTTC	CASSPRPSDYNEQFF
TRBV5-1	.	.	TRBJ2-1	TGCGCCAGCAGCTTCTTGGCGGGCCTAAACAATGAGCAGTTCTTC	CASSFLAGLNNEQFF
TRBV30	TRBD1	few	TRBJ2-6	TGTGCCTGGGGTAGGACAGGGAACTTAGCTGGGGCCAACGTCCTGACTTTC	CAWGRTGNLAGANVLTF
TRBV6-1	.	.	TRBJ1-4	TGTGCCAGCAGTGTAACAGGAGGGGCTCAAGAAAAACTGTTTTTT	CASSVTGGAQEKLFF
TRBV5-1	TRBD2	.	TRBJ2-7	TGCGCCAGCAGCCCTTCAGCGGGAGCCTCCTACGAGCAGTACTTC	CASSPSAGASYEQYF
TRBV28	.	.	TRBJ1-2	TGTGCCAGCAGTCCGGATCCGACAGTAAGATATGGCTACACCTTC	CASSPDPTVRYGYTF
TRBV19	TRBD1	few	TRBJ1-1	TGTGCCAGTAGGGGACAGCCGAACACTGAAGCTTTCTTT	CASRGQPNTEAFF
TRBV7-3	.	.	TRBJ2-3	TGTGCCAGCAGCTGGCGGGCCGGAGATACGCAGTATTTT	CASSWRAGDTQYF
TRBV5-5	.	.	TRBJ1-2	TGTGCCAGCAGCTCGCAGGGAAACTATGGCTACACCTTC	CASSSQGNYGYTF
TRBV28	TRBD2	.	TRBJ2-7	TGTGCCAGCAGACCGGGACTAGCGGGCCTCTACGAGCAGTACTTC	CASRPGLAGLYEQYF
TRBV10-3	.	.	TRBJ2-5	TGTGCCATCAGTGAGTCCGCGGAGACTGTCGGGACCCAGTACTTC	CAISESAETVGTQYF
TRBV4-1	.	.	TRBJ2-1	TGCGCCAGCAGCCCAGGGCAGGGACCTACCTACAATGAGCAGTTCTTC	CASSPGQGPTYNEQFF
TRBV18	TRBD2	few	TRBJ2-7	TGTGCCAGCTCACTGGGCGGGAGGGTCCCCGAGCAGTACTTC	CASSLGGRVPEQYF
TRBV6-1	TRBD1	.	TRBJ1-4	TGTGCCAGCAGTGAAATCGGACAGGGGGGTGAAAAACTGTTTTTT	CASSEIGQGGEKLFF
TRBV28	.	.	TRBJ1-4	TGTGCCAGCAGTCCTGGCCGAGCAACTAATGAAAAACTGTTTTTT	CASSPGRATNEKLFF
TRBV19	.	.	TRBJ2-1	TGTGCCAGCACAAAAAAGGGAGCTGGTGGTGGGGCCTTTGGGCAGTTCTTC	CASTKKGAGGGAFGQFF
TRBV2	.	.	TRBJ2-3	TGTGCCAGCACCCCAAGGGGCGGCCTTAGCACAGATACGCAGTATTTT	CASTPRGGLSTDTQYF
TRBV11-2	.	.	TRBJ1-2	TGTGCCAGCAGCTTAGATATGGCAGGGTCGGTGACCTTC	CASSLDMAGSVTF
TRBV7-2	TRBD1	.	TRBJ2-3	TGTGCCAGCAGAACCGCGACAGGGATACACACAGATACGCAGTATTTT	CASRTATGIHTDTQYF
TRBV5-1	TRBD2	.	TRBJ2-3	TGCGCCAGCGCCCCGGGACTAGCGGGAGGGTATACGCAGTATTTT	CASAPGLAGGYTQYF
TRBV30	.	.	TRBJ2-7	TGTGCCTGCGGGCGGGGTACCTACGAGCAGTACTTC	CACGRGTYEQYF
TRBV7-9	TRBD2	.	TRBJ2-1	TGTGCCAGCATCCCGGGTACCGGGACTAGGAATGAGCAGTTCTTC	CASIPGTGTRNEQFF
TRBV27	TRBD2	.	TRBJ2-1	TGTGCCACTCGACTAGCGGGAAACTACAATGAGCAGTTCTTC	CATRLAGNYNEQFF
TRBV4-3	.	few	TRBJ1-5	TGCGCCAGCAGCCAAGATGGACTCCGCAATCAGCCCCAGCATTTT	CASSQDGLRNQPQHF
TRBV28	.	.	TRBJ2-5	TGTGCCAGCAGAGGGACTTTATGGGAGACCCAGTACTTC	CASRGTLWETQYF
TRBV18	TRBD2	.	TRBJ2-1	TGTGCCAGCTCACCACGGCGGGGGGATGAGCAGTTCTTC	CASSPRRGDEQFF